The present entry profiles one T cell receptor beta chain with its context. Its antigen is undetermined. Naive, central memory, regulatory and stem cell-like memory cells within the CD4+ compartment were sorted using CD45RO/CCR7/CD25/CD127/CD95/CD27. Isolated RNA was reverse transcribed in full, so expressed TCRB transcripts were sequenced. Here immunoSEQ multiplex PCR was the method, and the copy in TCRdb shows in-frame clones only, minus some. The sample records fewer than 300,000 clones, roughly 22% being singletons. This sample was included in a study of beta chain features in type 1 diabetes. Study results and caveats: Type 1 diabetes patients showed a moderate but significant shortening of TCRB CDR3s in all four CD4+ subsets. PCR might pick shorter templates more often, in the same way for patients and controls.

Germline loops: CDR1 SEHNR, CDR2 FQNEAQ (reference sequence). Trimming cost V 1 base and J 3 bases, with 22 bases left between them. The length of the CDR3 is 19 residues. The chain recombines TRBV7-9 with TRBJ2-4; TRBD1 might be the D (5 bases). Sample: naive CD4+ T cells from blood. This clonotype was obtained from a middle-aged woman with type 1 diabetes. The chain's CDR3 is CASSLEETRVGMDKNIQYF. In nucleotides, the CDR3 is TGTGCCAGCAGCTTAGAAGAGACCAGGGTTGGGATGGACAAAAACATTCAGTACTTC.